This record looks at one T cell receptor (beta chain) sequence and its context. The antigen is undetermined. Expressed TCRB transcripts were sequenced, since all the RNA that had been isolated was reverse transcribed. The repertoire was sequenced with immunoSEQ multiplex PCR; TCRdb's copy has only in-frame clones and lacks some. The sample yields 200,000 to 300,000 clones, 13% to 15% seen once. This sample is drawn from a study of beta chain features in type 1 diabetes. Whole-study context: Patients were similar to healthy donors in age and gender (as well as in cell yields). General study points: In cDNA sequencing, cells with high TCR expression could be over-represented. In every one of the four CD4+ subsets, TCRB CDR3s were moderately but significantly shorter in Type 1 diabetes patients.

V was clipped by 7 bases and J by 5 bases, with 12 bases between them. Per the germline V gene, CDR1 is SNHLY and CDR2 is FYNNEI. The CDR3 runs 13 residues. The sample taken for sequencing was naive CD4+ T cells from blood. The genes are TRBV2 and TRBJ1-5; D perhaps matches TRBD1 (6 bases). The receptor was isolated from a woman in her thirties or forties in good health. CDR3 in amino acids: CASMPGVHQPQHF. The CDR3 nucleotides read TGTGCCAGCATGCCAGGGGTTCATCAGCCCCAGCATTTT.